This T cell receptor (beta chain) was found in a study of cytomegalovirus exposure and HLA in healthy donors listed by TCRdb under 2017. Describing the broader study: In an earlier analysis of around 540 of the donors, 276 Gb of sequence data and 100 million or so unique TCR beta sequences from about 190 million T cells were reported. Rather than drawing on any new phenotypic data, the later analysis identified candidate immune exposures from TCR beta sequences and the way those sequences occurred across donors. The study aimed to test whether cataloging public T cell receptors could reveal signatures of past pathogen exposure. Donor age, sex, ethnicity and CMV serostatus were collected together with the repertoire data. Along with the roughly 670-subject first cohort, a separate validation cohort of over 90 different subjects was used. An early release that covered about 600 HLA-typed donors contained 250 to 350 gigabases of sequencing data and tens of millions of unique TCR sequences. In a later genetic analysis, genome-wide SNP genotypes for about three fifths of the roughly 670 donors were used, and that subset was treated as a discovery cohort. HLA typing covered class I and class II loci at four-digit resolution. Among 300 to 500 genotyped donors of the cohort, an average of around 250,000 unique TCR beta nucleotide sequences was sequenced per donor, of which roughly 17% were non-productive. The genetic ancestry cluster associated with self-reported Caucasian donors included over 65% of the 300 to 400 genotyped donors. A later analysis re-examined previously published TCR beta repertoires from roughly 650 donors and added high-resolution HLA genotyping to investigate patterns of TCR occurrence. High-throughput TCR immunosequencing, statistical association of individual TCRs with disease status, and machine learning were combined to predict cytomegalovirus infection status. The number of donors typed differed by locus, with 629-630 for A, B, C, DRB1 and DQB1, more than 500 for DQA1, over 600 for DPA1, and some 440 for DPB1. An earlier analysis of several hundred of the donors applied high-throughput TCR beta sequencing to assess whether each TCR beta V gene segment acted as functional or pseudogenic. Using immunosequencing, the study profiled T cell repertoires from about 610 subjects and related those repertoires to cytomegalovirus serostatus. Because of strong linkage in the cohort, four to six DR-DQ haplotypes were treated as single units for association and clustering. Every repertoire in the discovery cohort had been generated on one and the same sequencing platform.

The library was obtained by the immunoSEQ multiplex PCR assay. For the multiplex PCR, a mixture combining 60 forward primers for TCR Vbeta segments and 13 reverse primers for TCR Jbeta segments was used. The CDR3 region of rearranged TCR beta genes was amplified from genomic DNA with a multiplex PCR assay. On the Illumina HiSeq System, the amplified TCR beta libraries were sequenced as 87-base-pair reads. Per the original workflow: Across the 670 or so repertoires, a later analysis counted 75 million to 90 million unique TCR beta chains, about 10 million of which were shared by at least two donors. To remove PCR and sequencing errors, raw reads were error-corrected and collapsed into unique sequences using a nearest-neighbor algorithm that merged closely related sequences. Alignment of CDR3 sequences to IMGT reference sequences was used to assign V, D and J gene segments. For a sequence to be retained, a match of at least six nucleotides was required to both a V gene segment and a J gene segment. A rearrangement was called productive if the CDR3 had no stop codons and remained in frame with V and J, and every other rearrangement was called non-productive. Following IMGT convention, CDR3 was defined as the stretch from the second conserved V-encoded cysteine up to the conserved J-encoded phenylalanine. The earlier analysis of about 610 of the donors excluded any sequence lacking an unambiguous match to a single V gene segment. An earlier analysis of around 600 of the donors classified V segments as functional when productive rearrangements were above 56.7% and as segregating when the standard deviation between donors was above 5%. To diagnose cytomegalovirus status from the catalog of TCR beta chain sequences, a statistical classification framework was built. In a later analysis, V and J genes were assigned by comparing TCR nucleotide sequences against IMGT/GENE-DB human TR gene sequences. In a later analysis, CDR3 sequences and most-parsimonious VDJ recombination scenarios were assigned using the TCRdist pipeline. In a later analysis, each TCR beta chain was defined by its CDR3 amino acid sequence together with its V-gene family, and reads lacking a unique V-gene family were excluded. In a later analysis, some 600 highly shared, low-generation-probability nucleotide sequences were removed to address suspected cross-contamination and a sequencing artifact. In a later analysis, a clonal expansion index was calculated for each public chain from normalized within-repertoire ranks of inferred template counts. In a later analysis, generation probabilities were computed with a VDJ recombination model fitted to out-of-frame rearrangements, and the resulting probabilities were checked against IGoR. In a later analysis, TCR-TCR, TCR-HLA and TCR-CMV co-occurrence was scored with hypergeometric tests, and a repertoire-size bias correction was applied to TCR pairs. To estimate false discovery rates, a later analysis permuted the HLA or CMV assignments 20 times. A later analysis grouped co-occurring TCRs with DBSCAN, adding TCRdist sequence similarity when clustering within HLA-allele-positive subsets. Repertoires with fewer than 30,000 or more than 120,000 public chains were left out of co-occurrence clustering, as were five repertoires with anomalous nucleotide sharing. TCRdb's version of the immuneACCESS table is confined to in-frame rearrangements and falls short of the full clone set. An unresolved V gene accounts for under half of the shortfall where checked; the remainder is of unknown origin. Clone size and V and J calls were adopted from that table, with D and trimming inferred from the DNA. This sample comprises about 130,000 clones, approximately 80% of them detected only once. Of the sample, 2% to 2.5% is held by the ten largest clones.

Comments on this clone: What antigen it recognizes has not been identified. No qualities accompany the bases; no much larger clone lies one base away.

V is shortened by 6 bases, J by 4 bases, and the region joining them spans 13 bases. Including the terminal cysteine and phenylalanine, the CDR3 comprises 14 residues. The only DNA kept is the CDR3, 42 bases in frame from the first base. From a lookup of the germline V gene, CDR1 and CDR2 are MNHEY and SVGAGI. The cohort was made up of roughly 670 healthy bone marrow donors. At the time of sampling, every cohort member was nominally healthy, though immune exposures that went unrecorded were likely present. The donor was CMV seronegative and belonged to the group of several hundred seronegative cohort members. Every donor gave a peripheral blood sample, and the peripheral blood mononuclear cells from that sample were used for TCR beta sequencing. The Qiagen DNeasy Blood Extraction Kit was used to extract genomic DNA from the blood cell samples. Overall results and qualifications from the work: In vitro tests confirmed that three of the cytomegalovirus-associated TCR beta chains recognize cytomegalovirus antigens. An association between a missense DCLRE1C variant and V-gene and J-gene trimming of TCR beta chains was found in a later genetic analysis and replicated in an independent cohort. CMV serostatus was the only immune exposure information available for the cohort. Compared with the roughly 700-donor mean, donors in an Asian-associated ancestry cluster had fewer N-insertions in productive TCRs, according to a later genetic analysis. While some public TCRs were present in many individuals, most TCR sequences turned up only very rarely across donors. The authors suggested that the approach could potentially be extended to other disease states and immunological phenotypes. An earlier analysis of approximately 590 of the donors showed that most TCR beta V segments appeared in productive rearrangements either about 90% or about 30% of the time, which broadly matched IMGT annotations. According to a later analysis, parvovirus B19, influenza, CMV and Epstein-Barr virus appeared linked to several top co-occurrence clusters. Because HLA typing was unavailable for some donors at each locus, only the typed subset was used in association tests. The classifier was reported to diagnose cytomegalovirus status with high specificity and sensitivity in both the original and validation cohorts. Some IMGT-functional V segments, including TRBV6-2 and TRBV6-3, could not be distinguished by the 87-base-pair reads and were therefore excluded. Because counts were too low, more than 15 rarely observed V segments, including chromosome 9 orphons, were left out of the earlier analysis of roughly 600 of the donors. A total of fewer than 200 TCR beta chains were listed by the study as associated with cytomegalovirus. Linkage disequilibrium might explain the correlated functional status among segregating V segments, but an unknown experimental factor could not be ruled out. Only TCR beta chains were sequenced in this cohort, and the absence of alpha or paired-chain data limited detectable features. Assigning TCR associations to individual alleles was difficult when HLA alleles, especially DR and DQ, strongly co-occurred. A later analysis found that TCR association rates varied across HLA loci, with DRB1 alleles showing the most associated TCRs and HLA-C alleles the fewest. Compared with equally common non-associated chains, HLA-associated TCR beta chains in a later analysis were more clonally expanded and had lower generation probabilities. A further reported finding was that TCR beta sequences accurately predicted the HLA-A and HLA-B alleles for most subjects in the first cohort. Presence/absence analyses assumed roughly uniform sequencing depth across donors, an assumption that may not hold. In a later analysis, most CMV-associated TCR beta chains were found to appear HLA-restricted, with HLA associations seemingly driven largely by CMV exposure. A cluster of highly shared sequence variants was judged likely to represent a technical artifact of the sequencing pipeline. Specific HLA alleles were associated with 15,000 to 20,000 TCR beta sequences at a false discovery rate of 0.05 in a later analysis.

This receptor was identified in a man younger than 35 in good health and CMV-seronegative. Sequencing was carried out using PBMCs. The chain couples TRBV6-5 to TRBJ1-5, with TRBD1 tentatively as D gene (6 bases match). The sequence in DNA is TGTGCCAGCAGCCGAAAAAGGGGGAATCAGCCCCAGCATTTT. It translates as CASSRKRGNQPQHF.